This T cell receptor beta chain was captured by sequencing in a study of blood T cell repertoires in COVID-19. Looking at the study overall: The study drew acute and convalescent COVID-19 samples from the United States, Italy and Spain.

Germline CDR1 is GTSNPN and CDR2 is SVGIG (reference sequence). This CDR3 is built from 13 residues. The V end was cut by 7 bases, the J end by 4 bases, with 16 bases between. Authors' methods: Estimated nucleated cell counts came from reference gene primer amplification. The method was immunoSEQ multiplex PCR; TCRdb's version includes in-frame clones alone and lacks a portion of them. That table supplies the V and J calls and clone size; D and trimming were determined from the DNA. Of 100,000 to 150,000 clones listed, 80% to 85% are singletons. The specimen was peripheral blood. The clonotype comes from a woman aged 25 to 39 who had recovered from COVID-19. This sequence joins TRBV30 and TRBJ1-2; no clear D gene. Here the CDR3 reads CALQRRGSYGYTF. The DNA for the CDR3 is TGTGCCTTGCAAAGGCGGGGTAGCTATGGCTACACCTTC.